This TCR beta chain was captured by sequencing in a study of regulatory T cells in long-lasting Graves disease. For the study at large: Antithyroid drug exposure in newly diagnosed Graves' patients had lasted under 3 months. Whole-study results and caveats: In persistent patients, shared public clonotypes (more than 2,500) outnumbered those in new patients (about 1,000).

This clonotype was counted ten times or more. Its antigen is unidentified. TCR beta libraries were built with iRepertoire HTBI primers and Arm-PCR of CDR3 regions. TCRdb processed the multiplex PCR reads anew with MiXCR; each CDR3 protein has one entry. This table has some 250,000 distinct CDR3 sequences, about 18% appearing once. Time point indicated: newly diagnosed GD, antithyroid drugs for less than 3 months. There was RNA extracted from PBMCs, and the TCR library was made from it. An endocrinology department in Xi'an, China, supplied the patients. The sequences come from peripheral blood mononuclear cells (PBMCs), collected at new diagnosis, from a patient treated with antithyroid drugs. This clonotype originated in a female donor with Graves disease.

The CDR3 bases are TGTGCCAGCAGTGAAAGGACACCGGGCGGGGAGCTGTTTTTT. Translation gives CASSERTPGGELFF. The rearrangement joins TRBV2 to TRBJ2-2; TRBD1 might be the D (5 bases). This CDR3 is built from 14 residues. Between the trimmed V and J ends, which lost 2 bases and 7 bases, there was a span of 11 bases. Germline V gene lookup returns CDR1 SNHLY and CDR2 FYNNEI.